This T cell receptor (beta chain) was sequenced during a study of radiotherapy plus CTLA-4 blockade in lung cancer. V shed 1 base and J shed 5 bases, with 18 bases lying between them. The CDR3 is made up of 16 amino acids. Germline CDR1 is GTSNPN and CDR2 is SVGIG (reference sequence). Libraries were prepared by immunoSEQ multiplex PCR; TCRdb keeps only in-frame clonotypes and omits some of them. The data contain about 82,000 clones, more than 70% of them singletons. The TCR comes from a human donor with non-small cell lung cancer that progressed on radiotherapy plus ipilimumab. The V gene is TRBV30, the J gene TRBJ2-1, with D maybe TRBD1 (6 bases). The input for sequencing was peripheral blood, taken from a patient treated with radiotherapy plus ipilimumab. CDR3 region: CAWSAPSDRDNNEQFF. The CDR3 nucleotides are TGTGCCTGGAGTGCCCCCTCGGACAGAGACAACAATGAGCAGTTCTTC.